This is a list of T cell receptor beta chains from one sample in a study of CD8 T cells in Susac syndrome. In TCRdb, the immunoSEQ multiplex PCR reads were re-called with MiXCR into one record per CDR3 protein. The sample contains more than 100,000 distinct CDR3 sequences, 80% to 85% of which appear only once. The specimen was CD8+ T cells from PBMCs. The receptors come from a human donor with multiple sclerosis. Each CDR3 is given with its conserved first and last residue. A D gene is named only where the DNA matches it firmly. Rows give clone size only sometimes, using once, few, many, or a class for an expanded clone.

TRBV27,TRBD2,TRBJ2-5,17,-,CASSAGLAGEAQETQYF
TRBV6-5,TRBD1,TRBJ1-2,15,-,CASSFYRGQIYGYTF
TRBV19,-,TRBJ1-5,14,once,CASSAAHSNQPQHF
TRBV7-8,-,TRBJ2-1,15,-,CASSSPVEQNNEQFF
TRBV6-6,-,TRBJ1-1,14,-,CASSDVDLNTEAFF
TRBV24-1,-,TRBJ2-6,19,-,CATSQAAEPTYSGANVLTF
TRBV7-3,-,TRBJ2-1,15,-,CASSPSGGGGAEQFF
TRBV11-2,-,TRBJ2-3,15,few,CASSLSGQSTDTQYF
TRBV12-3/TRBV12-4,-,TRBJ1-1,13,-,CASSLRREGRAFF
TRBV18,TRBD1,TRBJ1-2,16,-,CASSPVRTGGDYGYTF
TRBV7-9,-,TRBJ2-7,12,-,CASSYGPYEQYF
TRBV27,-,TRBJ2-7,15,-,CASKVETGEIYEQYF
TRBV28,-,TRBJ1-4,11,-,CASSLSEKLFF
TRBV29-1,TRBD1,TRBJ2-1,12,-,CSYRGLINEQFF
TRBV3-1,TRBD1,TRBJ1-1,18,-,CASSPRKGAGVRNTEAFF
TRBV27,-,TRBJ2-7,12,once,CASSGSTYEQYF
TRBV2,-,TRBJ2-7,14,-,CASSVPNRDYEQYF
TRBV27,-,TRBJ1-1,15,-,CASSAFGRLERKAFF
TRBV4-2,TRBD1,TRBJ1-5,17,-,CASSQNVGTGNNQPQHF
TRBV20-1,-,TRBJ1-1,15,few,CSARLLRGLNTEAFF
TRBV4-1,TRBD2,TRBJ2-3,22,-,CASSHPLIPLLAGGHRTDTQYF
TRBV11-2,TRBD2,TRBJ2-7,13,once,CASSPGGTYEQYF
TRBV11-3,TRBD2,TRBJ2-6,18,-,CASSLLAGGISGANVLTF
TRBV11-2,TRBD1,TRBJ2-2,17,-,CASSFGTGYANTGELFF
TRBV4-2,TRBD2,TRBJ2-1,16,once,CASSQGLAGGYNEQFF
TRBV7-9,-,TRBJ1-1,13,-,CASSSAVNTEAFF
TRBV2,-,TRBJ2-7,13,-,CASLSLKGDEQYF
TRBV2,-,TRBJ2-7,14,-,CASSGTGLSYEQYF
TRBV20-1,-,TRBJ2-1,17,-,CSAVIPERTNTYNEQFF
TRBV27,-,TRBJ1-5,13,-,CASSLRGDQPQHF
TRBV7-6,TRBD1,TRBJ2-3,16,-,CASSPLGQYSTDTQYF
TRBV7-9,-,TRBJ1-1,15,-,CASSLVVKMNTEAFF
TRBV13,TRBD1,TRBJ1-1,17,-,CASSLKWTGGKNTEAFF
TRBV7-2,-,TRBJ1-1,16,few,CASSLILLGGHTEAFF
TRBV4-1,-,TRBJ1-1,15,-,CASSQALQGNTEAFF
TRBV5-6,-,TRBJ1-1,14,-,CASSLANLGPEAFF
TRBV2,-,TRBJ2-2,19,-,CASSEARAGGALNTGELFF
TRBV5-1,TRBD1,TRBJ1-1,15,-,CASSWTGTGVAEAFF
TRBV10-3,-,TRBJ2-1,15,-,CAISGGAYRDNEQFF
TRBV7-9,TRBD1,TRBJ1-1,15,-,CASSSLGTGYTEAFF
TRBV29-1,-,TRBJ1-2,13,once,CSVRKGTNYGYTF